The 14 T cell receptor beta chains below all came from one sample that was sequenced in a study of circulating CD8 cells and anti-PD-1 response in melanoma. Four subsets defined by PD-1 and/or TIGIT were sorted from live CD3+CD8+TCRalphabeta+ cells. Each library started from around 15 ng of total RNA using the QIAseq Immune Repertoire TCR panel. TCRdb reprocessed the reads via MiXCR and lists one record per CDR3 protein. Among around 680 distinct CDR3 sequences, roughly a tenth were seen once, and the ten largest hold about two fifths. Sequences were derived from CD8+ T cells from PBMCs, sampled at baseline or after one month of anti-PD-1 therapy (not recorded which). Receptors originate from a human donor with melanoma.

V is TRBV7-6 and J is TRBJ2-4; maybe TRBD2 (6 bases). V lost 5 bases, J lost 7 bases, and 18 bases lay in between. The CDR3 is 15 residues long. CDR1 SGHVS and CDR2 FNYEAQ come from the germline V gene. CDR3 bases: TGTGCCAGCAGCCCGAACCCGGGGGTGGGTAACATTCAGTACTTC. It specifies CASSPNPGVGNIQYF.

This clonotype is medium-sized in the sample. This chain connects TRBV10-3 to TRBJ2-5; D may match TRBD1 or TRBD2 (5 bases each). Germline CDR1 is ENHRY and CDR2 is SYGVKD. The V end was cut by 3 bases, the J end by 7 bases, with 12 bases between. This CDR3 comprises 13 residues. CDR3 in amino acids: CAISDEGRVTQYF. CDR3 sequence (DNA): TGTGCCATCAGTGACGAGGGGCGGGTGACCCAGTACTTC.

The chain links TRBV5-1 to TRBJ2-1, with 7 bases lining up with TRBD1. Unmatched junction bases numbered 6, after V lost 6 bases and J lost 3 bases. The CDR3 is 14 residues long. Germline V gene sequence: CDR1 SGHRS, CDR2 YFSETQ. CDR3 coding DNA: TGCGCCAGCAATCTGGCAGGGGGCTACAATGAGCAGTTCTTC. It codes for CASNLAGGYNEQFF. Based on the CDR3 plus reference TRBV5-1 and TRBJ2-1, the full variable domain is KAGVTQTPRYLIKTRGQQVTLSCSPISGHRSVSWYQQTPGQGLQFLFEYFSETQRNKGNFPGRFSGRQFSNSRSEMNVSTLELGDSALYLCASNLAGGYNEQFFGPGTRLTVL.

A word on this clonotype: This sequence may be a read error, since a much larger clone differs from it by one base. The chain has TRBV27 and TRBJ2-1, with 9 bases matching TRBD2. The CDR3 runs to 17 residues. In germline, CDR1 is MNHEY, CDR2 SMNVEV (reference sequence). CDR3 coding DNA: TGTGCCAGCAGTTCCGGCGGGGGGGGTAGCTCCTACAATGAGCAGTCCTTC. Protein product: CASSSGGGGSSYNEQSF.

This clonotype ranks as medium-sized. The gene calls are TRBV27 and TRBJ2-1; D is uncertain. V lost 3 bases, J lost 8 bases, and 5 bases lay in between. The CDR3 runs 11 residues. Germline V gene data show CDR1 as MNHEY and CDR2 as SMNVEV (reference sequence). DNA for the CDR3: TGTGCCAGCAGTTTCGGCTATGAGCAGTTCTTC. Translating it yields CASSFGYEQFF.

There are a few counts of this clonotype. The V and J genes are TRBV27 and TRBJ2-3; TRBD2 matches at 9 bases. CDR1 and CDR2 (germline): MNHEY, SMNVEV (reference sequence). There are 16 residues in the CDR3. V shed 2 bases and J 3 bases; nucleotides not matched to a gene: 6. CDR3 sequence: CASSLRASGATDTQYF. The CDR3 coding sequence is TGTGCCAGCAGTTTACGGGCTAGCGGGGCAACAGATACGCAGTATTTT.

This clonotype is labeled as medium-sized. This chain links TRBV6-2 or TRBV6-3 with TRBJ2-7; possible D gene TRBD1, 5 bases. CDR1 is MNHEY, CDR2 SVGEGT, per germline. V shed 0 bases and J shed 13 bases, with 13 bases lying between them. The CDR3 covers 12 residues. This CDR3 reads CASSYSAGHLYF. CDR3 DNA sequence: TGTGCCAGCAGTTACTCCGCAGGACACCTCTACTTC.

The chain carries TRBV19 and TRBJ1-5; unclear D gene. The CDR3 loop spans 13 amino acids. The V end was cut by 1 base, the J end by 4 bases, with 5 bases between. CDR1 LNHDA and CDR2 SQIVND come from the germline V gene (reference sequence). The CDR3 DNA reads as TGTGCCAGTAGTATAGGGTGGAATCAGCCCCAGCATTTT. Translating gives CASSIGWNQPQHF.

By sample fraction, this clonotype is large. In nucleotides, the CDR3 is TGCGCCAGCAGCCGACGACTGGAAGAGACCCAGTACTTC. Translation: CASSRRLEETQYF. V is TRBV4-1 and J is TRBJ2-5, with D uncertain. There are 13 residues in the CDR3. Trimming removed 4 bases at V and 3 bases at J, with 9 bases between. Germline V CDR1 and CDR2: MGHRA, YSYEKL.

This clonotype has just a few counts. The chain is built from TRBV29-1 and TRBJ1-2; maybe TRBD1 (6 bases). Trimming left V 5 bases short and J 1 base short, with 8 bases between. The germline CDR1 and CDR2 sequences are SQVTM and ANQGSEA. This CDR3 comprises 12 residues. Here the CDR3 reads CSVKDSNYGYTF. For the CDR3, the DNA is TGCAGCGTTAAGGACAGTAACTATGGCTACACCTTC.

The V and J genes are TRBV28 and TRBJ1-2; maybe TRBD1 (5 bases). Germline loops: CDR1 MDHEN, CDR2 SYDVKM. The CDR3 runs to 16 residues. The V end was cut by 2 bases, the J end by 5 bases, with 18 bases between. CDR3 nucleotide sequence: TGTGCCAGCAGTTTACCACTCCCCGACAGAGTATATGGCTACACCTTC. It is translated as CASSLPLPDRVYGYTF.

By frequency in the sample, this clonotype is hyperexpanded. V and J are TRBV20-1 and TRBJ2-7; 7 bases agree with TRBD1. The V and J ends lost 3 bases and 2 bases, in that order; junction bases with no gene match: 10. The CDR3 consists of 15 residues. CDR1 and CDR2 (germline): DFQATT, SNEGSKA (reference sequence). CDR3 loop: CSASSTDRPTYEQYF. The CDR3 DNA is TGCAGTGCTAGCTCGACGGACAGGCCTACCTACGAGCAGTACTTC.

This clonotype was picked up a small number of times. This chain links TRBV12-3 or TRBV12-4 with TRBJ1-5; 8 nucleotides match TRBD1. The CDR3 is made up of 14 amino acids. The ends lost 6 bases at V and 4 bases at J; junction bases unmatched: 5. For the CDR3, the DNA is TGTGCCAGCAGACTGGGACAGGCTAATCAGCCCCAGCATTTT. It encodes CASRLGQANQPQHF.

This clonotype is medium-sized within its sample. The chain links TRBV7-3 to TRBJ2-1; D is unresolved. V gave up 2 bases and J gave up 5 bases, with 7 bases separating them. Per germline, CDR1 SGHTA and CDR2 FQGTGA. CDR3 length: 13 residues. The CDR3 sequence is CASSLVRHNEQFF. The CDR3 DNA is TGTGCCAGCAGCTTAGTTAGGCACAATGAGCAGTTCTTC.